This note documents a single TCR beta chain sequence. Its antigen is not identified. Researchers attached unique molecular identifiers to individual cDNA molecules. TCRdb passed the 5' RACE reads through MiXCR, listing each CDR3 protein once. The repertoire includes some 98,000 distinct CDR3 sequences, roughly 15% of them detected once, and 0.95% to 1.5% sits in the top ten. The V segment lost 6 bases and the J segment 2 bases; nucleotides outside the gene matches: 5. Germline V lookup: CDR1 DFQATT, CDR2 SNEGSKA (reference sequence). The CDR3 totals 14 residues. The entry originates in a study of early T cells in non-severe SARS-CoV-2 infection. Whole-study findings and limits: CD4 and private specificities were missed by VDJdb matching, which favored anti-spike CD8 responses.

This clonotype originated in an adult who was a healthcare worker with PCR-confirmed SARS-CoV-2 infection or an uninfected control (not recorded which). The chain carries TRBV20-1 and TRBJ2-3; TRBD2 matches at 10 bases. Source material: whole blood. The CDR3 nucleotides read TGCAGTGCCGCTAGCGGGGGTAACACAGATACGCAGTATTTT. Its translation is CSAASGGNTDTQYF.